The 11 T cell receptor beta chains given below trace back to one sample, sequenced in a study of blood T cell repertoires in COVID-19. Libraries were prepared by immunoSEQ multiplex PCR; TCRdb keeps only in-frame clonotypes and omits some of them. The table includes over 200,000 clones, 83% detected once. Sequencing used peripheral blood. All receptors derive from a woman under 40 with COVID-19, enrolled during active disease.

The J gene is TRBJ1-2, the V gene TRBV28; D remains ambiguous. The CDR3 is 14 residues long. Per the germline V gene, CDR1 is MDHEN and CDR2 is SYDVKM. The V gene lost 2 bases and the J gene lost 8 bases, with 15 bases spanning the gap. The CDR3 DNA reads TGTGCCAGCAGTTTAAGACACCCGGTGTGGGGCTACACCTTC. It yields the protein CASSLRHPVWGYTF.

This clone has a single count. This chain uses TRBV27 with TRBJ2-7, with a possible D match to TRBD2 (6 bases). Germline CDR1 and CDR2: MNHEY and SMNVEV (reference sequence). Trimming shortened V by 4 bases and J by 2 bases, and 9 bases separated the two germline ends. The CDR3 length is 13 residues. The CDR3 region is CASSWGVAYEQYF. CDR3 coding DNA: TGTGCCAGCAGTTGGGGGGTAGCCTACGAGCAGTACTTC.

The chain is built from TRBV27 and TRBJ2-7, with D maybe TRBD1 (6 bases). The CDR3 is 14 amino acids. Germline CDR1 and CDR2: MNHEY and SMNVEV (reference sequence). Trimming removed 4 bases from V and 3 bases from J, with 13 bases in between. The CDR3, as DNA: TGTGCCAGCAGTTCAGGGGCTCCCAACTACGAGCAGTACTTC. It is translated as CASSSGAPNYEQYF.

The chain links TRBV9 to TRBJ2-5, with TRBD1 as a possible D gene (5 bases). The CDR3 length is 15 residues. Trimming cost V 0 bases and J 2 bases, with 11 bases left between them. The germline V gene encodes CDR1 SGDLS and CDR2 YYNGEE. The CDR3 region has the DNA TGTGCCAGCAGCGTAGAGTCAGGGATTCAAGAGACCCAGTACTTC. Its protein is CASSVESGIQETQYF.

The chain recombines TRBV6-2 or TRBV6-3 with TRBJ2-1, with 8 positions matching TRBD1. Trimming cost V 5 bases and J 7 bases; bases outside gene matches: 10. Looked up from germline, CDR1 is MNHEY and CDR2 is SVGEGT. The CDR3 spans 15 residues. This CDR3 is CASSPTSGGMNEQFF. In DNA, the CDR3 is TGTGCCAGCAGTCCGACCTCAGGGGGCATGAATGAGCAGTTCTTC.

The V and J genes are TRBV4-3 and TRBJ2-7; 11 bases agree with TRBD2. Germline trimming cut 3 bases from V and 7 bases from J; bases unmatched to any gene: 11. Germline lookup yields CDR1 LGHNA and CDR2 YSLEER. CDR3 length: 16 amino acids. CDR3 region: CASSHAPTSGSGEQYF. DNA for the CDR3: TGCGCCAGCAGCCACGCTCCAACTAGCGGGAGTGGAGAGCAGTACTTC.

The chain links TRBV3-1 (or the pseudogene TRBV3-2) to TRBJ2-7; D is undetermined. With 2 bases removed from V and 4 bases from J, the gap between germline ends came to 6 bases. The germline V gene encodes CDR1 LGHDT and CDR2 YNNKEL (reference sequence). The length of the CDR3 is 12 residues. The DNA for the CDR3 is TGTGCCAGCAGCCAAACCGGGTACGAGCAGTACTTC. Residues: CASSQTGYEQYF.

V is TRBV19 and J is TRBJ2-3; TRBD2 matches at 8 bases. After removal of 7 bases from V and 5 bases from J, the junction contained 8 bases not matched to a gene. This CDR3 is 14 amino acids long. Germline assignment: CDR1 LNHDA and CDR2 SQIVND (reference sequence). The CDR3 region has the DNA TGTGCCAGTACCCCAGCGGGAGTCCAAGATACGCAGTATTTT. Protein: CASTPAGVQDTQYF.

The chain uses TRBV28 and TRBJ1-2; the D is unclear. CDR1 is MDHEN and CDR2 is SYDVKM in the germline V gene. Trimming removed 2 bases at V and 5 bases at J, with 12 bases between. CDR3 size: 14 residues. The CDR3 is CASSLGQQLYGYTF. DNA of the CDR3: TGTGCCAGCAGTTTAGGGCAGCAGCTATATGGCTACACCTTC.

A single count supports this clone. The chain joins TRBV19 to TRBJ2-3; 12 bases are a match to TRBD2. This CDR3 contains 16 residues. Germline CDR1 reads LNHDA; CDR2 reads SQIVND (reference sequence). The ends lost 5 bases at V and 2 bases at J; junction bases unmatched: 5. Written as DNA, the CDR3 is TGTGCCAGTAGTCCCGGACTAGCGGGGTCCACAGATACGCAGTATTTT. Amino acids: CASSPGLAGSTDTQYF.

This clone was counted at least ten times. The rearrangement links TRBV5-8 to TRBJ1-4; tentative D call: TRBD1 (6 bases). Trimming took 0 bases from V and 8 from J, leaving 14 bases between them. From germline, CDR1 is SGHTS and CDR2 YDEGEE. This CDR3 region has 15 residues. CDR3 region: CASSLAGGPGEKLFF. The CDR3 nucleotides are TGTGCCAGCAGCTTGGCCGGGGGGCCAGGAGAAAAACTGTTTTTT. The full variable domain, its missing parts supplied by reference TRBV5-8 and TRBJ1-4, is EAGVTQSPTHLIKTRGQQATLRCSPISGHTSVYWYQQALGLGLQFLLWYDEGEERNRGNFPPRFSGRQFPNYSSELNVNALELEDSALYLCASSLAGGPGEKLFFGSGTQLSVL.